The clone carrying this TCR beta chain was picked up a small number of times. What it recognizes is unknown. The data are from a study of T cells in Graves' hyperthyroidism and ophthalmopathy. Points from the study as a whole: Ophthalmopathy was predicted by the model a median of roughly 6.6 months ahead of onset.

The CDR3 consists of 15 residues. Trimming cost V 4 bases and J 7 bases, with 18 bases left between them. Germline V CDR1 and CDR2: SGHTS, YDEGEE. The source material, RNA transcripts, was used to amplify TCR beta CDR3 regions. When the TCR CDR3 underwent first-round RT-PCR, the HTBI primer set was used. TCRdb reanalysed the multiplex PCR reads using MiXCR and keeps one entry per CDR3 protein. Of 550,000 to 800,000 distinct CDR3 sequences listed, around 16% are singletons. Specimen: blood. The receptor was isolated from a man aged 45 to 65 with Graves' hyperthyroidism. This chain links TRBV5-8 with TRBJ1-5; a possible D gene is TRBD1 (6 bases). The CDR3 DNA reads TGTGCCAGCAGCCCGGGTTCGGGGGCGGGACAGCCCCAGCATTTT. The encoded protein is CASSPGSGAGQPQHF.